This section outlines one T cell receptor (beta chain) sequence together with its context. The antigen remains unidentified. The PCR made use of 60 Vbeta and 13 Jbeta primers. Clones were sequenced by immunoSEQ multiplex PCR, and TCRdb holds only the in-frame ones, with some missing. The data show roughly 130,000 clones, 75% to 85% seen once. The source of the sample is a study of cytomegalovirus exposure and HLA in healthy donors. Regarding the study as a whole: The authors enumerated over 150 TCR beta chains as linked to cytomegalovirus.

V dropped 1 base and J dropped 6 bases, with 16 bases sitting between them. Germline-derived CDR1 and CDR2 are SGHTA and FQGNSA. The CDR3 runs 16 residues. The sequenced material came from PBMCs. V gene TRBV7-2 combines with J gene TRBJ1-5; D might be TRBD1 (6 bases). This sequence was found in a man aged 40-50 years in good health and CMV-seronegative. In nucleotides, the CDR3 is TGTGCCAGCAGCTTAGTTGGGAAACAGGGCCCTCAGCCCCAGCATTTT. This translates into CASSLVGKQGPQPQHF.